This section outlines one T cell receptor beta chain sequence together with its context. Its matching antigen is unknown. A much larger clone lies one base from this, so it may be a read error. Sequencing used cDNA as its template, made by extracting RNA and reverse transcribing it. Clones were sequenced by immunoSEQ multiplex PCR, and TCRdb holds only the in-frame ones, with some missing. Among 200,000 to 250,000 clones listed, under 40% were seen once. Germline values: CDR1 MNHNY, CDR2 SVGAGI (reference sequence). The CDR3 extends over 14 amino acids. V was trimmed by 5 bases and J by 0 bases, leaving 5 bases between them. This record belongs to a study of CD8+ T cells in alopecia areata. General study findings and limits: For patients receiving tofacitinib, scalp clonality and expanded CD8+ clones among the top 100 significantly decreased.

As for treatment: oral pan-JAK inhibitor, 5-10 mg twice daily. Sequenced material: CD4+ T cells sorted from blood, taken between weeks 30 and 35, from a patient treated with tofacitinib. This rearrangement joins TRBV6-6 to TRBJ2-6; D is uncertain. The sequence came from a human donor with alopecia areata. CDR3 sequence: CASSEFSGANVLTF. CDR3 in DNA: TGTGCCAGCAGTGAGTTCTCTGGGGCCAACGTCCTGACTTTC.